Following are 20 T cell receptor beta chains from one sample sequenced in a study of blood T cell repertoires in COVID-19. Here immunoSEQ multiplex PCR was the method, and the copy in TCRdb shows in-frame clones only, minus some. The sample yields 110,000 to 150,000 clones, around 83% seen once. Sequenced material: peripheral blood. These receptors were taken from a woman at least 80 years old with acute or convalescent COVID-19.

CDR3 DNA: TGTGCCAGCAGCCAGGATACCGGGACAGGGCGGTACGAGCAGTACTTC. It translates to CASSQDTGTGRYEQYF. The chain uses TRBV4-2 and TRBJ2-7; 9 nucleotides line up with TRBD1. Germline V gives CDR1 LGHNA, CDR2 YNFKEQ. The CDR3 extends over 16 amino acids. After removal of 3 bases from V and 4 bases from J, the junction contained 10 bases not matched to a gene.

The chain is built from TRBV19 and TRBJ1-2; no clear D. The CDR3 loop spans 14 amino acids. Per germline, CDR1 LNHDA and CDR2 SQIVND (reference sequence). Trimming cost V 7 bases and J 8 bases, with 20 bases left between them. Here the CDR3 DNA reads TGTGCCAGTACAAGGGCGGGAGGAATTGCCGGCTACACCTTC. Translation: CASTRAGGIAGYTF. Supplemented by reference TRBV19 and TRBJ1-2, the full variable domain reads DGGITQSPKYLFRKEGQNVTLSCEQNLNHDAMYWYRQDPGQGLRLIYYSQIVNDFQKGDIAEGYSVSREKKESFPLTVTSAQKNPTAFYLCASTRAGGIAGYTFGSGTRLTVV.

V usage is TRBV2 and J usage is TRBJ1-2, with 7 bases aligning to TRBD1. With 1 base clipped from V and 3 bases from J, the junction kept 5 bases outside the gene matches. The CDR3 has 15 residues. Per the germline V gene, CDR1 is SNHLY and CDR2 is FYNNEI. The CDR3 spells CASSEVDREDYGYTF. The CDR3 coding sequence is TGTGCCAGCAGTGAAGTCGACAGGGAAGACTATGGCTACACCTTC.

V gene TRBV19 combines with J gene TRBJ2-6; 7 bases fit TRBD1. Germline V CDR1 and CDR2: LNHDA, SQIVND (reference sequence). This CDR3 is built from 15 residues. V lost 6 bases, J lost 0 bases, and 2 bases stayed unmatched. CDR3 sequence (DNA): TGTGCCAGTAGGACAGGGAGCTCTGGGGCCAACGTCCTGACTTTC. Translation gives CASRTGSSGANVLTF.

The chain carries TRBV3-1 (or the pseudogene TRBV3-2) and TRBJ2-3; TRBD2 matches 14 bases. In germline, CDR1 is LGHDT, CDR2 YNNKEL (reference sequence). V shed 5 bases and J 4 bases; nucleotides not matched to a gene: 5. CDR3 length: 16 amino acids. CDR3 DNA: TGTGCCAGCAGCAGGCGACTAGCGGGGGGGGCAGATACGCAGTATTTT. Its protein product is CASSRRLAGGADTQYF.

The chain uses TRBV28 and TRBJ1-5, with D unresolved. The length of the CDR3 is 16 residues. CDR1 is MDHEN and CDR2 is SYDVKM in the germline V gene. V was shortened by 3 bases and J by 1 base, with 13 bases between the two germline ends. CDR3 protein: CASSLAGGRSNQPQHF. CDR3 nucleotide sequence: TGTGCCAGCAGTTTGGCGGGAGGTAGGAGCAATCAGCCCCAGCATTTT.

This chain uses TRBV3-1 (or the pseudogene TRBV3-2) with TRBJ1-6, with unresolved D. V lost 4 bases and J lost 14, with 9 bases in between. This CDR3 is 11 amino acids long. The germline V gene encodes CDR1 LGHDT and CDR2 YNNKEL (reference sequence). CDR3 coding DNA: TGTGCCAGCAGCCCGGGTTGGTCCCTCCACTTT. The encoded protein is CASSPGWSLHF.

J is TRBJ2-2 and V is TRBV13, with D unresolved. CDR3 length: 15 amino acids. V lost 2 bases to trimming and J lost 0 bases, with 7 bases between them. CDR1 and CDR2 (germline): PRHDT, FYEKMQ (reference sequence). Written as DNA, the CDR3 is TGTGCCAGCAGCTTAACTCCCGCGAACACCGGGGAGCTGTTTTTT. Protein: CASSLTPANTGELFF.

This sequence joins TRBV20-1 and TRBJ1-2; the match to TRBD1 covers 7 bases. V was pared by 5 bases and J by 6 bases, with 3 bases of the junction left unmatched. The germline CDR1 and CDR2 sequences are DFQATT and SNEGSKA (reference sequence). This CDR3 comprises 11 residues. The CDR3 loop reads CSARDRDGYTF. The CDR3 DNA sequence: TGCAGTGCTCGCGACAGGGATGGCTACACCTTC.

The genes are TRBV19 and TRBJ2-7; the D gene is possibly TRBD2 (5 bases). The germline V and J ends were trimmed by 9 bases and 6 bases, with 21 bases remaining between them. Germline V lookup: CDR1 LNHDA, CDR2 SQIVND (reference sequence). CDR3 length equals 14 residues. CDR3 region: CASRPRGSLGEQYF. Written as DNA, the CDR3 is TGTGCCAGCCGCCCACGGGGTAGTCTTGGCGAGCAGTACTTC.

CDR3 sequence: CTSSPDRSPHGYTF. The CDR3 coding sequence is TGCACCAGCAGCCCGGACAGGTCCCCCCATGGCTACACCTTC. The rearrangement links TRBV1 to TRBJ1-2; the table's TRBD1 call for D was not verified on the DNA. TRBV1 is labeled a pseudogene. The CDR3 runs 14 residues.

The chain couples TRBV11-2 to TRBJ2-7; TRBD2 might be the D (6 bases). The CDR3 totals 16 residues. The germline V gene has CDR1 SGHAT and CDR2 FQNNGV. V lost 4 bases to trimming and J lost 3 bases, with 19 bases between them. The DNA for the CDR3 is TGTGCCAGCAGCTCCCCCGGGTCTAGCGTCGACTACGAGCAGTACTTC. This sequence encodes CASSSPGSSVDYEQYF.

The gene calls are TRBV28 and TRBJ1-2; TRBD1 matches at 8 bases. V lost 7 bases and J lost 4; bases outside the gene matches: 11. The germline CDR1 and CDR2 sequences are MDHEN and SYDVKM. This CDR3 contains 15 residues. CDR3 DNA sequence: TGTGCCAGCACCCGAGGGAGGACAGGGTCCTATGGCTACACCTTC. This sequence encodes CASTRGRTGSYGYTF.

The chain employs TRBV7-2 and TRBJ1-5, with D possibly being TRBD1 (5 bases). There are 15 residues in the CDR3. Looked up from germline, CDR1 is SGHTA and CDR2 is FQGNSA. V gave up 5 bases and J gave up 7 bases, with 18 bases separating them. CDR3 residues: CASSLLGGGGQPQHF. The CDR3 region has the DNA TGTGCCAGCAGCCTCCTTGGCGGGGGTGGCCAGCCCCAGCATTTT.

V is TRBV19 and J is TRBJ2-2; the D is unclear. The germline V gene encodes CDR1 LNHDA and CDR2 SQIVND (reference sequence). The V end lost 3 bases, the J end lost 4 bases, and 15 bases lay between the germline ends. The CDR3 runs 16 residues. The CDR3 is CASSIRDWFSTGELFF. The CDR3 nucleotides read TGTGCCAGTAGTATCCGAGACTGGTTCTCCACCGGGGAGCTGTTTTTT. The whole variable domain, remainder taken from reference TRBV19 and TRBJ2-2, is DGGITQSPKYLFRKEGQNVTLSCEQNLNHDAMYWYRQDPGQGLRLIYYSQIVNDFQKGDIAEGYSVSREKKESFPLTVTSAQKNPTAFYLCASSIRDWFSTGELFFGEGSRLTVL.

V usage is TRBV7-9 and J usage is TRBJ1-1; D is perhaps TRBD1 (6 bases). Germline CDR1 SEHNR, CDR2 FQNEAQ (reference sequence). This CDR3 is built from 14 residues. V lost 8 bases to trimming and J lost 6 bases, with 19 bases between them. This CDR3 is CASPDWDNRPEAFF. The CDR3 DNA follows: TGTGCCAGCCCCGATTGGGACAACAGGCCTGAAGCTTTCTTT.

The V and J genes are TRBV30 and TRBJ2-1; D is unresolved. The V end was cut by 2 bases, the J end by 10 bases, with 21 bases between. The CDR3 extends over 15 amino acids. Germline V gene sequence: CDR1 GTSNPN, CDR2 SVGIG (reference sequence). CDR3 in amino acids: CAWSRDWIVKAEQFF. In nucleotides, the CDR3 is TGTGCCTGGAGTCGCGACTGGATTGTTAAGGCCGAGCAGTTCTTC.

This clone was counted once. V gene TRBV27 combines with J gene TRBJ1-2; D uncertain. Looked up from germline, CDR1 is MNHEY and CDR2 is SMNVEV (reference sequence). CDR3 length: 17 amino acids. V lost 8 bases and J lost 0, with 22 bases in between. The CDR3 DNA is TGTGCCAGCCAACCCATAAGCGGGGTTCTCACTAACTATGGCTACACCTTC. This gives the protein CASQPISGVLTNYGYTF.

This clone has a handful of counts. This rearrangement joins TRBV5-1 to TRBJ2-3; D is uncertain. Per the germline V gene, CDR1 is SGHRS and CDR2 is YFSETQ. The CDR3 consists of 14 residues. V was pared by 2 bases and J by 0 bases, with 7 bases between. The CDR3: CASSLAGSTDTQYF. The CDR3 DNA follows: TGCGCCAGCAGCTTAGCCGGTAGCACAGATACGCAGTATTTT.

The V gene is TRBV6-2 or TRBV6-3, the J gene TRBJ2-1, with TRBD2 identical over 12 bases. The CDR3 is 19 amino acids. Germline V CDR1 and CDR2: MNHEY, SVGEGT. J lost 8 bases, V lost 0 bases, and 14 bases had no gene match. CDR3 nucleotide sequence: TGTGCCAGCAGTTACTCATCCCCCGCTAGCGGGAGGGCCGGGGATGAGCAGTTCTTC. Its protein is CASSYSSPASGRAGDEQFF.